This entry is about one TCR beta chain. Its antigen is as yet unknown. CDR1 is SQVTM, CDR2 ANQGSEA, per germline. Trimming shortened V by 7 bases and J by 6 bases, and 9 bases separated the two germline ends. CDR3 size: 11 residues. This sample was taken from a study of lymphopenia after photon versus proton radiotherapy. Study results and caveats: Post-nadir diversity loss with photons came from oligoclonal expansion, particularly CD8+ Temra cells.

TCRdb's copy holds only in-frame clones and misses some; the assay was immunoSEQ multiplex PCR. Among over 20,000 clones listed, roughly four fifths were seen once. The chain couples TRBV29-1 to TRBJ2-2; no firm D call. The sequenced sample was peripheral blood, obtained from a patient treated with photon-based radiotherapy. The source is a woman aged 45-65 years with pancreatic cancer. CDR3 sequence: CSALLSGELFF. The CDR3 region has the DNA TGCAGCGCCCTTCTTTCCGGGGAGCTGTTTTTT.